These 23 T cell receptor beta chains were sequenced from one sample in a study of cytomegalovirus exposure and HLA in healthy donors. The primer mix had 60 Vbeta and 13 Jbeta primers. Sequenced by immunoSEQ multiplex PCR; TCRdb stores in-frame clones only, minus some. The sample holds 110,000 or so clones, roughly 9% seen once. What was sequenced was PBMCs. The source is a middle-aged woman in good health and CMV-seropositive.

The rearrangement joins TRBV4-1 to TRBJ1-5; no clear D gene. Deletions cut 2 bases from V and 2 bases from J, with 16 bases between. Germline V CDR1 and CDR2: MGHRA, YSYEKL. This CDR3 spans 17 amino acids. CDR3 coding DNA: TGCGCCAGCAGCCAATATCCCCAGGAGGTCGGCAATCAGCCCCAGCATTTT. As protein: CASSQYPQEVGNQPQHF.

This clone was recorded a few times. The chain is built from TRBV4-1 and TRBJ2-7; TRBD1 matches 9 bases. The V and J ends lost 3 bases and 0 bases, in that order; junction bases with no gene match: 9. This CDR3 is built from 17 residues. Looked up from germline, CDR1 is MGHRA and CDR2 is YSYEKL. In DNA, the CDR3 is TGCGCCAGCAGCCACGCCGGGACAGGGTCTCCCTCCTACGAGCAGTACTTC. This encodes CASSHAGTGSPSYEQYF.

This chain connects TRBV5-1 to TRBJ2-7; 7 bases fit TRBD2. From germline, CDR1 is SGHRS and CDR2 YFSETQ. The junction had 0 bases not matched to a gene; V was cut back by 3 bases and J by 3 bases. The CDR3 runs 12 residues. The CDR3 reads CASSWEGYEQYF. Written as DNA, the CDR3 is TGCGCCAGCAGCTGGGAGGGCTACGAGCAGTACTTC.

CDR3 in amino acids: CASSESLAGGRGGELFF. The DNA for the CDR3 is TGTGCCAGCAGTGAATCCCTAGCGGGGGGGCGAGGCGGGGAGCTGTTTTTT. The chain joins TRBV6-1 to TRBJ2-2, with 12 bases aligning to TRBD2. Unmatched junction bases numbered 8, after V lost 2 bases and J lost 7 bases. The length of the CDR3 is 17 residues. The germline V gene encodes CDR1 MNHNS and CDR2 SASEGT.

This clone was found a few times. This chain links TRBV5-1 with TRBJ1-1, with 9 bases fitting TRBD1. J lost 7 bases, V lost 0 bases, and 7 bases had no gene match. Germline CDR1 and CDR2: SGHRS and YFSETQ. This CDR3 region has 15 residues. CDR3 nucleotide sequence: TGCGCCAGCAGCTTGGCCTTGGACAGGGGTTTTGAAGCTTTCTTT. Translated, it gives CASSLALDRGFEAFF.

This clone has more than one count but fewer than ten. The V call is TRBV28, the J call TRBJ2-7, with TRBD1 matching 7 bases. Trimming took 3 bases from V and 2 from J; bases not matched to a gene: 13. Germline V gives CDR1 MDHEN, CDR2 SYDVKM. This CDR3 has 17 residues. DNA for the CDR3: TGTGCCAGCAGTTTGATGGGTTGGGGGACAGAAACCTACGAGCAGTACTTC. Translating gives CASSLMGWGTETYEQYF. Supplemented by reference TRBV28 and TRBJ2-7, the full variable domain reads DVKVTQSSRYLVKRTGEKVFLECVQDMDHENMFWYRQDPGLGLRLIYFSYDVKMKEKGDIPEGYSVSREKKERFSLILESASTNQTSMYLCASSLMGWGTETYEQYFGPGTRLTVT.

This clone was picked up a small number of times. The chain carries TRBV5-1 and TRBJ2-2, with TRBD2 identical over 7 bases. The trim removed 3 bases at V and 0 bases at J, leaving 8 bases unmatched. Germline V lookup: CDR1 SGHRS, CDR2 YFSETQ. This CDR3 contains 17 residues. CDR3 amino acids: CASSSLLGGANTGELFF. The DNA for the CDR3 is TGCGCCAGCAGCTCATTACTGGGGGGGGCGAACACCGGGGAGCTGTTTTTT.

As concerns this clone: At one boundary the junction diverges from the germline segment, which might be a read error. This chain connects TRBV5-4 to TRBJ1-5; D uncertain. This CDR3 spans 13 amino acids. Germline V gene data show CDR1 as SGHNT and CDR2 as YYREEE (reference sequence). The CDR3 loop reads CASSFNPEQPKHF. The CDR3 coding sequence is TGTGCCAGCAGCTTTAACCCAGAACAGCCCAAGCATTTC.

This clone came up a few times. The chain carries TRBV4-1 and TRBJ2-4, with 7 bases aligning to TRBD2. Losses at the gene ends were 4 bases for V and 1 base for J; bases not matched to a gene: 10. Germline-derived CDR1 and CDR2 are MGHRA and YSYEKL. The CDR3 sequence is 17 residues long. In nucleotides, the CDR3 is TGCGCCAGCAGCCCTTTAGGGTGGGGGGGTGCCAAAAACATTCAGTACTTC. This gives the protein CASSPLGWGGAKNIQYF.

In this sample, this clone turned up a few times. This chain connects TRBV18 to TRBJ1-1; TRBD1 aligns across 11 bases. The CDR3 has 16 residues. Trimming took 5 bases from V and 6 from J; bases not matched to a gene: 11. Germline V CDR1 and CDR2: KGHSH, LQKENI. The CDR3, as DNA: TGTGCCAGCTCAATGATCGTAGGACAGGGGGCTTCTGAAGCTTTCTTT. This encodes CASSMIVGQGASEAFF.

The chain carries TRBV9 and TRBJ1-2; TRBD1 matches 8 bases. Trimming took 3 bases from V and 8 from J; bases not matched to a gene: 9. The CDR3 contains 14 residues. In germline, CDR1 is SGDLS, CDR2 YYNGEE. The CDR3 coding sequence is TGTGCCAGCAGCGGCCTGGACAGGGCAGGGGGCTACACCTTC. Translating it yields CASSGLDRAGGYTF.

The V gene is TRBV7-9, the J gene TRBJ1-4; a weak D match, TRBD1 (6 bases). The ends were cut back, 6 bases at V and 5 bases at J, with 13 bases in the middle. Germline V gives CDR1 SEHNR, CDR2 FQNEAQ (reference sequence). The CDR3 consists of 14 residues. The CDR3 here is CASSSTQGNEKLFF. The CDR3 DNA reads TGTGCCAGCAGTTCGACTCAGGGGAATGAAAAACTGTTTTTT.

V usage is TRBV6-4 and J usage is TRBJ2-1; no clear D gene. Germline assignment: CDR1 MRHNA and CDR2 SNTAGT. Trimming took 3 bases from V and 4 from J, leaving 10 bases between them. This CDR3 is 14 amino acids long. CDR3 loop: CASSEGVGYNEQFF. The CDR3 DNA reads as TGTGCCAGCAGTGAAGGCGTCGGGTACAATGAGCAGTTCTTC.

This clone was seen a handful of times. The V and J genes are TRBV13 and TRBJ1-1; D remains ambiguous. V was shortened by 4 bases and J by 4 bases, with 7 bases between the two germline ends. The CDR3 spans 12 residues. CDR1 is PRHDT and CDR2 is FYEKMQ in the germline V gene (reference sequence). The CDR3 loop is CASSSRGTEAFF. As DNA, the CDR3 is TGTGCCAGCAGCTCGCGGGGCACTGAAGCTTTCTTT.

The gene calls are TRBV5-4 and TRBJ2-7; 8 bases are shared with TRBD2. Germline-derived CDR1 and CDR2 are SGHNT and YYREEE (reference sequence). The V gene end was trimmed by 4 bases and the J gene end by 4 bases; junction bases not matched to a gene: 4. The CDR3 sequence is 13 residues long. The CDR3 sequence: CASSPAGEYEQYF. In DNA form, the CDR3 reads TGTGCCAGCAGCCCAGCGGGGGAGTACGAGCAGTACTTC. Supplemented by reference TRBV5-4 and TRBJ2-7, the full variable domain reads ETGVTQSPTHLIKTRGQQVTLRCSSQSGHNTVSWYQQALGQGPQFIFQYYREEENGRGNFPPRFSGLQFPNYSSELNVNALELDDSALYLCASSPAGEYEQYFGPGTRLTVT.

V usage is TRBV11-2 and J usage is TRBJ2-7; D perhaps matches TRBD2 (6 bases). V lost 1 base, J lost 4 bases, and 11 bases lay in between. The CDR3 runs to 14 residues. Germline V gene data show CDR1 as SGHAT and CDR2 as FQNNGV. This CDR3 reads CASSLARLEYEQYF. CDR3 nucleotides: TGTGCCAGCAGCTTAGCGCGACTAGAATACGAGCAGTACTTC.

This clone was found a few times. The V call is TRBV29-1, the J call TRBJ2-1; 7 bases are shared with TRBD2. There are 13 residues in the CDR3. Trimming took 5 bases from V and 9 from J; bases not matched to a gene: 10. Germline CDR1 reads SQVTM; CDR2 reads ANQGSEA. The CDR3 here is CSVSESGVGEQFF. The CDR3 coding sequence is TGCAGCGTTTCCGAGAGCGGGGTTGGTGAGCAGTTCTTC.

This rearrangement joins TRBV2 to TRBJ2-7, with TRBD2 matching over 8 bases. The CDR3 length is 13 residues. Germline loops: CDR1 SNHLY, CDR2 FYNNEI. Trimming cost V 3 bases and J 4 bases; bases outside gene matches: 2. DNA for the CDR3: TGTGCCAGCAGTGATCGGGGGGGGTACGAGCAGTACTTC. It specifies CASSDRGGYEQYF. The complete variable domain, with remaining parts taken from reference TRBV2 and TRBJ2-7, reads EPEVTQTPSHQVTQMGQEVILRCVPISNHLYFYWYRQILGQKVEFLVSFYNNEISEKSEIFDDQFSVERPDGSNFTLKIRSTKLEDSAMYFCASSDRGGYEQYFGPGTRLTVT.

A few counts support this clone. The chain joins TRBV7-9 to TRBJ1-1, with D perhaps TRBD1 (5 bases). V shed 1 base and J shed 11 bases, with 14 bases lying between them. The CDR3 consists of 13 residues. The V gene's germline CDR1 is SEHNR and CDR2 FQNEAQ (reference sequence). This CDR3 is CASSLDGGEEAFF. As DNA, the CDR3 is TGTGCCAGCAGCTTAGATGGAGGGGAAGAGGCTTTCTTT.

The chain is built from TRBV7-2 and TRBJ1-6; D gene ambiguous. Trimming left V 1 base short and J 6 bases short, with 13 bases between. From germline, CDR1 is SGHTA and CDR2 FQGNSA. CDR3 length: 16 amino acids. The CDR3 here is CASSLEVAATNSPLHF. CDR3 bases: TGTGCCAGCAGCTTAGAAGTGGCGGCCACTAATTCACCCCTCCACTTT.

The rearrangement joins TRBV7-9 to TRBJ2-7; possibly TRBD2 for D (7 bases). Trimming left V 1 base short and J 4 bases short, with 14 bases between. The germline V gene has CDR1 SEHNR and CDR2 FQNEAQ (reference sequence). CDR3 length: 15 residues. The CDR3 DNA is TGTGCCAGCAGCTTAGTAGGGGGGGACCGTTACGAGCAGTACTTC. It yields the protein CASSLVGGDRYEQYF.

V gene TRBV7-2 combines with J gene TRBJ1-5; D possibly corresponds to TRBD1 (6 bases). Looked up from germline, CDR1 is SGHTA and CDR2 is FQGNSA. Deletions cut 3 bases from V and 6 bases from J, with 15 bases between. CDR3 size: 15 residues. The CDR3 sequence: CASSFSGAGAQPQHF. For the CDR3, the DNA is TGTGCCAGCAGCTTTAGTGGGGCAGGGGCTCAGCCCCAGCATTTT.

A single count supports this clone. The chain joins TRBV5-1 to TRBJ1-1, with TRBD1 identical over 7 bases. This CDR3 contains 14 residues. Unmatched junction bases numbered 11, after V lost 4 bases and J lost 8 bases. From germline, CDR1 is SGHRS and CDR2 YFSETQ. CDR3 residues: CASSPQTGLGEAFF. DNA for the CDR3: TGCGCCAGCAGCCCCCAGACAGGGTTAGGAGAAGCTTTCTTT.